A single sample is the source of the 5 T cell receptor beta chains below, sequenced in a study of blood T cell repertoires in COVID-19. Clones were read by immunoSEQ multiplex PCR, and TCRdb kept only the in-frame ones, dropping some. This table holds around 170,000 clones, around four fifths found once. What was sequenced was peripheral blood. The origin of the receptors is a young man with active or convalescent COVID-19.

This chain uses TRBV2 with TRBJ2-3; D is unclear. Trimming removed 5 bases from V and 5 bases from J, with 8 bases in between. The CDR3 loop spans 12 amino acids. Germline values: CDR1 SNHLY, CDR2 FYNNEI. CDR3 sequence: CASSSTRDTQYF. The CDR3 nucleotides read TGTGCCAGCAGTTCGACTCGAGATACGCAGTATTTT.

This chain joins TRBV6-2 or TRBV6-3 and TRBJ2-1; TRBD2 agrees at 8 bases. The trim removed 5 bases at V and 2 bases at J, leaving 8 bases unmatched. The CDR3 runs to 16 residues. The germline gives CDR1 MNHEY, CDR2 SVGEGT. CDR3 in amino acids: CASSPNSGKAYNEQFF. CDR3 sequence (DNA): TGTGCCAGCAGTCCGAATAGCGGGAAGGCCTACAATGAGCAGTTCTTC.

V gene TRBV11-2 combines with J gene TRBJ1-1; a possible D gene is TRBD1 (6 bases). Germline loops: CDR1 SGHAT, CDR2 FQNNGV. The CDR3 length is 17 residues. Trimming took off 5 bases at V and 0 bases at J, with 19 bases between the two ends. The CDR3 DNA is TGTGCCAGCAGCGCAGGGGCGAGGAACGGACTGAACACTGAAGCTTTCTTT. This sequence encodes CASSAGARNGLNTEAFF.

The genes are TRBV10-1 and TRBJ1-3, with D hard to call. The V and J ends lost 0 bases and 2 bases respectively, with 11 bases between them. The CDR3 has 16 residues. Germline V gene lookup returns CDR1 WNHNN and CDR2 SYGVQD (reference sequence). The CDR3 nucleotides read TGCGCCAGCAGTGAGTCCCTGGGAGAAACTGGAAACACCATATATTTT. This codes for CASSESLGETGNTIYF.

The chain combines TRBV7-8 with TRBJ2-5, with 15 bases lining up with TRBD2. In germline, CDR1 is SGHVS, CDR2 FQNEAQ. With 8 bases clipped from V and 1 base from J, the junction kept 8 bases outside the gene matches. The CDR3 length is 17 residues. CDR3 protein: CASARTSGGAFQETQYF. The DNA for the CDR3 is TGTGCCAGCGCTCGGACTAGCGGGGGGGCCTTCCAAGAGACCCAGTACTTC.